The entry below gives a single T cell receptor (beta chain) sequence along with its context. This clone was observed a single time. Its specific antigen is unknown. No per-base quality is available; no much larger clone lies one base away. The data are from a study of T cell responses to AZD1222 COVID-19 vaccine (dated by TCRdb to the early 2020s). About the full investigation: TCR sequencing was performed for 230 to 250 trial participants, of whom around 200 were given two doses of AZD1222 and around 25 were given two doses of MenACWY control vaccine. Enrollment into the trials was organized by age into subgroups of 18-55, 56-69 and 70-plus years, and those subgroups contained approximately 150, 30 and 60 TCR-sequenced participants, respectively. Findings and caveats that apply to the study as a whole: The 56-69-year group was small, and its depth increase did not reach significance, likely because of low power. Only 5 to 7 AZD1222 recipients were SARS-CoV-2 seropositive at baseline, limiting conclusions about previously exposed vaccinees. Most participants were white British and females outnumbered males, and the authors suggested that clonal diversity may have been underestimated. A significant rise in spike-specific TCR breadth and depth was observed after two AZD1222 doses relative to day 0 and relative to MenACWY recipients. Epitopes outside the regions mutated in the B.1.351 and B.1.1.7 variants were reportedly recognized by nearly half of the unique spike-specific TCRs. The whole spike protein was spanned by vaccine-associated CD4 TCRs, and dominant responses were seen in regions 160-218 and 743-854. No day 14 peak-response samples were available, so repertoires were characterized only after the peak T cell response.

The label giving this sample's time point can be read as: about 28 days (+/-7) after the second vaccine dose. AZD1222 recipients given second doses at about 4 weeks or at about 12 weeks were pooled, since spike-specific TCR depth and breadth were not found to differ between the two schedules. Vaccinee samples were obtained from the UK trials COV001 and COV002, which included a single-blind randomized controlled phase 2/3 trial of AZD1222 (ChAdOx1 nCoV-19) in healthy adults. Trial participant PBMC samples were collected at day 0 and day 28 after the second dose for TCRbeta chain sequencing. The CDR3 regions of human TCRbeta chains were subjected to immunosequencing. The authors' analysis ran thus. TCRs in the repertoires were matched against a reference library of SARS-CoV-2-specific TCRs that had been generated with the MIRA antigen-specificity platform. Breadth was defined as the fraction of unique TCRs that were SARS-CoV-2-associated. Depth was defined as the fraction of total T cells that were SARS-CoV-2-associated. Using the MIRA data, every spike-specific TCR was mapped to the spike region that the TCR reacted to and assigned to either a CD4 or a CD8 class. Log10-transformed breadth and depth values were compared by one-way ANOVA with Sidak's multiple comparisons tests. TCRdb mirrors the immuneACCESS table, restricted to in-frame sequences. Some clones are absent from its copies; in checked studies, under half trace to an unresolved V gene, and the reason for the others is unknown. D and trimming come from the DNA, and the V and J calls and clone size come from that table. Present in this sample are 150,000 to 190,000 clones, more than 75% of which were seen just once. Of the sample, about a tenth falls within the top ten clones.

The sequence was obtained from an adult who received the AZD1222 COVID-19 vaccine. The source was peripheral blood, collected 28 days after the second AZD1222 dose.

The DNA is TGTGCCAGCAGCGCGGGGGGGGGCAATCAGCCCCAGCATTTT. This encodes CASSAGGGNQPQHF. The chain is made from TRBV5-4 and TRBJ1-5; TRBD1 is a possible D gene, resting on 5 matching bases. The germline V gene (reference sequence) provides CDR1 SGHNT and CDR2 YYREEE. The junction carries 10 bases between V and J, which are trimmed by 4 bases and 2 bases respectively. Taken from cysteine to phenylalanine, the CDR3 has 14 residues. The entry retains the CDR3 DNA only, 42 bases that are in frame from base 1.